A single sample is the source of the 18 T cell receptor beta chains below, sequenced in a study of T cells expressing NK-cell markers. TCRdb re-called the 5' RACE reads and catalogs CDR3 proteins one per entry, DNA excluded. The sample holds 500,000 or so distinct CDR3 sequences. The sample comprised blood T cells: a sorted CD56 or NKG2C T cell subset, CD4+ or CD8+ T cells, or bulk PBMC T cells (not recorded which). These receptors all stem from a man younger than 35 in good health.

The genes are TRBV5-1 and TRBJ2-1; TCRdb returns TRBD1, unconfirmable since there is no DNA. The CDR3 contains 15 residues. Germline loops: CDR1 SGHRS, CDR2 YFSETQ. The CDR3 is CASRADRTSYNEQFF.

The J gene is TRBJ2-7, the V gene TRBV4-3; with no DNA, the TCRdb D assignment of TRBD1 cannot be verified. CDR1 LGHNA and CDR2 YSLEER come from the germline V gene. The CDR3 sequence is 17 residues long. CDR3 in amino acids: CASSQDYRGPTSYEQYF.

The chain recombines TRBV3-1 with TRBJ2-7; as DNA is missing, the TRBD1 call by TCRdb cannot be tested. Germline V gene sequence: CDR1 LGHDT, CDR2 YNNKEL (reference sequence). The CDR3 runs 15 residues. The CDR3 here is CASSHTAGGAYEQYF.

This chain connects TRBV6-2 or TRBV6-3 to TRBJ2-1; the TCRdb D gene call, TRBD2, has no DNA to confirm it. Looked up from germline, CDR1 is MNHEY and CDR2 is SVGEGT. CDR3 length: 14 residues. The CDR3 loop reads CASRDLSSGHEQFF.

This chain links TRBV6-1 with TRBJ2-1; TCRdb names TRBD1, which stays unverified in the absence of DNA. The CDR3 loop spans 15 amino acids. The germline V gene encodes CDR1 MNHNS and CDR2 SASEGT. The CDR3 loop reads CASKGSGGRRNEQFF.

The rearrangement uses TRBV5-1 and TRBJ2-3. Germline lookup yields CDR1 SGHRS and CDR2 YFSETQ. This CDR3 has 15 residues. The CDR3 sequence is CASSLDAVRTDTQYF.

The gene calls are TRBV7-9 and TRBJ2-1; checking the TCRdb D call of TRBD1 is not possible without DNA. The CDR3 is 16 residues long. Germline-derived CDR1 and CDR2 are SEHNR and FQNEAQ (reference sequence). The CDR3 is CASSPSQFGANNEQFF.

The CDR3 sequence: CSASGLALARAADTQYF. The chain recombines TRBV29-1 with TRBJ2-3; TCRdb picks TRBD2, but there is no DNA to check that call. The V gene's germline CDR1 is SQVTM and CDR2 ANQGSEA. CDR3 length equals 17 residues.

This chain joins TRBV3-1 and TRBJ1-3. This CDR3 has 13 residues. Germline assignment: CDR1 LGHDT and CDR2 YNNKEL (reference sequence). CDR3 sequence reads: CASSHSRGNTIYF. Full variable domain (rest looked up from reference TRBV3-1 and TRBJ1-3): DTAVSQTPKYLVTQMGNDKSIKCEQNLGHDTMYWYKQDSKKFLKIMFSYNNKELIINETVPNRFSPKSPDKAHLNLHINSLELGDSAVYFCASSHSRGNTIYFGEGSWLTVV.

This chain uses TRBV6-5 with TRBJ2-1. The CDR3 has 12 amino acids. CDR1 MNHEY and CDR2 SVGAGI come from the germline V gene. CDR3 region: CASTRGGNEQFF.

This CDR3 is CASSSISGANVLTF. The J gene is TRBJ2-6, the V gene TRBV11-3. The CDR3 covers 14 residues. CDR1 is SGHNT, CDR2 YENEEA, per germline.

This sequence joins TRBV2 and TRBJ2-4; no DNA is available, so the TRBD1 call from TCRdb remains unchecked. The CDR3 spans 16 residues. Germline CDR1 is SNHLY and CDR2 is FYNNEI. The CDR3 loop is CASSGRGGESKNIQYF.

This chain connects TRBV6-5 to TRBJ1-5; TCRdb outputs TRBD1, but without DNA this stays unchecked. CDR1 is MNHEY, CDR2 SVGAGI, per germline. The CDR3 totals 16 residues. CDR3 protein: CASSYSNPGGHQPQHF.

V usage is TRBV14 and J usage is TRBJ2-3; checking the TCRdb D call of TRBD2 is not possible without DNA. The CDR3 is made up of 16 amino acids. Germline-derived CDR1 and CDR2 are SGHDN and FVKESK. CDR3 region: CASSQAGSNLGDTQYF.

The rearrangement joins TRBV20-1 to TRBJ2-1; there is no DNA to check the TCRdb D call of TRBD2. The germline V gene encodes CDR1 DFQATT and CDR2 SNEGSKA (reference sequence). The CDR3 contains 14 residues. CDR3 in amino acids: CSAHKPGLQNEQFF.

The chain links TRBV9 to TRBJ2-1. CDR1 and CDR2 (germline): SGDLS, YYNGEE. CDR3 length: 18 amino acids. The CDR3 region is CASSPQIFGWSSYNEQFF.

CDR3 amino acids: CASSGGTSGSETQYF. The chain joins TRBV6-1 to TRBJ2-3; absent DNA, TCRdb's TRBD2 call cannot be checked. CDR3 length: 15 amino acids. Germline V lookup: CDR1 MNHNS, CDR2 SASEGT.

The chain carries TRBV15 and TRBJ2-1; no DNA is available, so the TRBD1 call from TCRdb remains unchecked. The germline CDR1 and CDR2 sequences are LNHNV and YYDKDF (reference sequence). This CDR3 contains 16 residues. CDR3 protein: CATSRDPAGGKGEQFF. Complete variable domain (other parts from reference TRBV15 and TRBJ2-1): DAMVIQNPRYQVTQFGKPVTLSCSQTLNHNVMYWYQQKSSQAPKLLFHYYDKDFNNEADTPDNFQSRRPNTSFCFLDIRSPGLGDTAMYLCATSRDPAGGKGEQFFGPGTRLTVL.